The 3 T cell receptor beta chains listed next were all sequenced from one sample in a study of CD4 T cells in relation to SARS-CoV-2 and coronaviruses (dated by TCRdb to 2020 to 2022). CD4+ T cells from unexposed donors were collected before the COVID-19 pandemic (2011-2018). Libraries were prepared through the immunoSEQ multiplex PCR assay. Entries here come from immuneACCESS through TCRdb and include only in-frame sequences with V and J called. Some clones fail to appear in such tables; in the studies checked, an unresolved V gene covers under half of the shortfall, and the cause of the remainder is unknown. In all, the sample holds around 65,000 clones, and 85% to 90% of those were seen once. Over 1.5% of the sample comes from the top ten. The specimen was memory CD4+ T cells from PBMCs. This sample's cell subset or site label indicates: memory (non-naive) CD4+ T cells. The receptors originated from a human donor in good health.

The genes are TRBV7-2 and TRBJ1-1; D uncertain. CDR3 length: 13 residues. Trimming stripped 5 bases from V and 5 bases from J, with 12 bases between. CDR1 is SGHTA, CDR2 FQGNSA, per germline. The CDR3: CASSVDTGTEAFF. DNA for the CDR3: TGTGCCAGCAGCGTAGACACGGGAACTGAAGCTTTCTTT.

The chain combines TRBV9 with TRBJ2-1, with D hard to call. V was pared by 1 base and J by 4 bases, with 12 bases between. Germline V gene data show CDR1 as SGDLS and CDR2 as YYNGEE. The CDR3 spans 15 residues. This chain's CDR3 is CASSVSTSSYNEQFF. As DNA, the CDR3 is TGTGCCAGCAGCGTATCAACCTCTTCGTACAATGAGCAGTTCTTC.

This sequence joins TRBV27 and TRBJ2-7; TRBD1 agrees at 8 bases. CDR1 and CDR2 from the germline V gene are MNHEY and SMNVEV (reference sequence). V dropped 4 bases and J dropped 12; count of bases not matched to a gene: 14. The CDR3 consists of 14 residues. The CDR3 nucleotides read TGTGCCAGCAGTTGGGACAGGAGAATCCCCCTGTTGTACTTC. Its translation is CASSWDRRIPLLYF.